The clone carrying this T cell receptor beta chain came up a few times. The data were taken from a study of blood T cell repertoires in COVID-19. Sequenced by immunoSEQ multiplex PCR; TCRdb stores in-frame clones only, minus some. The sample consists of about 220,000 clones, more than 85% of them appearing once. V lost 5 bases and J lost 0; bases outside the gene matches: 12. Germline assignment: CDR1 LNHDA and CDR2 SQIVND (reference sequence). The CDR3 consists of 17 residues. The sample consisted of peripheral blood. This TCR was sampled from a man in his forties or fifties with active or convalescent COVID-19. This sequence joins TRBV19 and TRBJ1-2; TRBD1 agrees at 7 bases. Here the CDR3 reads CASSLTLSGTANYGYTF. CDR3 nucleotides: TGTGCCAGTAGTCTCACCTTATCCGGGACAGCTAACTATGGCTACACCTTC.